This section outlines one T cell receptor beta chain sequence together with its context. Its antigen target is currently unknown. Nothing much larger sits one base from this clone, and base qualities are not available. Patients with autoimmune disease history or receiving systemic immunosuppression were excluded from the trial. Peripheral blood for TCR sequencing was collected from all dose cohorts at baseline, on cycle 4 day 1, and on cycle 7 day 1. Samples came from an open-label, multicenter, first-in-human phase I dose-escalation trial of ivuxolimab. The trial enrolled adults with locally advanced or metastatic head and neck squamous cell, hepatocellular, melanoma or renal cell carcinoma. Before TCR sequencing, CD4+ T cells and CD8+ T cells were sorted from peripheral blood as separate populations. The entry originates in a study of OX40 agonist ivuxolimab in advanced cancers. About the study as a whole: The costimulatory receptor OX40 (CD134) was targeted by ivuxolimab, a fully human IgG2 agonistic monoclonal antibody. Intravenous ivuxolimab was administered to patients every 2 weeks at six dose levels: 0.01, 0.1, 0.3, 1.5, 3 and 10 mg/kg. Among the 52 dose-escalation patients, approximately 20 had hepatocellular carcinoma, 15 or so melanoma, 9 renal cell carcinoma and 9 head and neck cancer. A male proportion of 75% to 85% and a mean age of around 60 years, ranging from about 20 to 79, were recorded for the dose-escalation cohort. Prior anti-PD-1, anti-PD-L1 or anti-CTLA-4 therapy was permitted, and about two fifths of dose-escalation patients had received checkpoint inhibitors. Partial responses occurred in three dose-escalation patients, of whom one had hepatocellular carcinoma and two had cutaneous melanoma. Peripheral TCRbeta sequencing aimed to test whether ivuxolimab altered TCR sequence diversity and caused clonal T-cell expansion. The paper covers the monotherapy dose-escalation part of the phase I ivuxolimab trial, which included N ≈ 57 patients. Results and caveats for the whole study, not just this receptor: After ivuxolimab, more expanded clones were found on average in CD8+ T cells than in CD4+ T cells. At doses from 0.1 to 3.0 mg/kg, clonal expansion was seen in both CD4+ and CD8+ blood T cells between baseline and week 6. Partial responders in the 0.1-3.0 mg/kg groups had among the lowest normalized peripheral clonal expansion, especially among CD8+ T cells. Low levels of normalized T-cell clonal expansion were also seen in some nonresponding patients. The antigen specificity of the clonally expanded peripheral T cells was not determined.

To sequence the TCRbeta CDR3 region, genomic DNA was isolated from the sorted cells. The immunoSEQ Assay was used for sequencing of TCRbeta CDR3 regions. The clones in this table, taken by TCRdb from immuneACCESS, are in-frame only. Not every clone is retained; where verified, under half of the shortfall comes from an unresolved V gene, and the cause of the rest is unknown. This sample gives 70,000 to 90,000 clones in total; around 85% of them show up just once. The ten largest clones add up to around 7.8% of the sample. The cysteine opens and the phenylalanine closes a CDR3 of 13 amino acids. Only CDR3 DNA remains: 39 bases, in frame from the first base. CDR1 SNHLY and CDR2 FYNNEI were looked up in the germline V gene. The trim is 4 bases for V and 2 bases for J, with a gap of 8 bases between the germline ends.

The specimen comprised CD4+ or CD8+ T cells sorted from blood, sampled in a trial of the OX40 agonist ivuxolimab. This receptor chain uses TRBV2 and TRBJ2-5; the D gene is unclear. This receptor was obtained from an adult with an advanced solid tumor such as melanoma, head and neck, liver or kidney cancer. The CDR3 loop reads CASSVGMQETQYF. The DNA sequence follows: TGTGCCAGCAGTGTCGGTATGCAAGAGACCCAGTACTTC.